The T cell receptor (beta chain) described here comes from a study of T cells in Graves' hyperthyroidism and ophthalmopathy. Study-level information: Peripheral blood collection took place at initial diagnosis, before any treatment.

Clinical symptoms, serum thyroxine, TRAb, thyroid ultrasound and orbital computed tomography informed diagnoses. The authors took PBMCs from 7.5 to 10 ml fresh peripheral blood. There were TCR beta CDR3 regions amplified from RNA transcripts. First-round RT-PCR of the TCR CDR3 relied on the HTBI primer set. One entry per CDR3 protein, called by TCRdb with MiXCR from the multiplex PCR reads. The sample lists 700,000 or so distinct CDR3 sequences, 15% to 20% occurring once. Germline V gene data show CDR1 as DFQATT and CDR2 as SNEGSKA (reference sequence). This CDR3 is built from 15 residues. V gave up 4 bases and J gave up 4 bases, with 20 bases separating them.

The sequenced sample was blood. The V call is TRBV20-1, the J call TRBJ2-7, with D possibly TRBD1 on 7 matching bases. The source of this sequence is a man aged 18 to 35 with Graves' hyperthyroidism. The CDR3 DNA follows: TGCAGTGCTAAAGATCGGGCAGGGGGGCAATACGAGCAGTACTTC. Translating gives CSAKDRAGGQYEQYF.